The next 2 T cell receptor beta chains were all read from a single sample in a study of tissue T cells after allogeneic stem cell transplantation. TCRdb's table, derived via immunoSEQ multiplex PCR, lists solely in-frame clones and lacks some. The table shows around 2,200 clones, with roughly 50% occurring only once. Time point noted: mouse harvest day 14 after allogeneic transplant. Mouse grafts combined 10^7 T-cell-depleted bone marrow cells with 10^6 splenic CD5+ T cells. The sequencing input was liver tissue. The receptor set was obtained from a female BALB/c mouse given C57BL/6 T cells with graft-versus-host disease after an allogeneic hematopoietic cell transplant.

As concerns this clone: A far larger clone is one base from this, pointing to a likely read error. Mouse gene names apply. The missing CDR3 end, 1 residue past where the read stops, is filled in from the germline J gene. Additional DNA sequences in this sample encode the identical CDR3. The genes are TRBV29 and TRBJ2-7, with 10 bases identical to TRBD1. The CDR3 length is 13 residues. The germline CDR1 and CDR2 sequences are MSHET and SYDVDS. The part of the CDR3 DNA that was read is TGTGCTCGCAGTTCAGGGACAGGGGACGAACAGTAC. It translates to CARSSGTGDEQY. The whole CDR3 reads CARSSGTGDEQYF.

This clone has a single count. These gene names are mouse names. The CDR3 end is not reached by the read, which stops 1 residue before it; the germline J gene fills it in. The chain carries TRBV13-1 and TRBJ2-7, with 12 bases fitting TRBD2. The CDR3 has 17 residues. Trimming took 0 bases from V and 3 from J; bases not matched to a gene: 7. Germline lookup yields CDR1 NSHNY and CDR2 SYGAGN. CDR3 DNA (partial): TGTGCCAGCAGTGATGCCTATCCGGACTGGGGGGGCTATGAACAGTAC. It specifies CASSDAYPDWGGYEQY. The whole CDR3 reads CASSDAYPDWGGYEQYF.